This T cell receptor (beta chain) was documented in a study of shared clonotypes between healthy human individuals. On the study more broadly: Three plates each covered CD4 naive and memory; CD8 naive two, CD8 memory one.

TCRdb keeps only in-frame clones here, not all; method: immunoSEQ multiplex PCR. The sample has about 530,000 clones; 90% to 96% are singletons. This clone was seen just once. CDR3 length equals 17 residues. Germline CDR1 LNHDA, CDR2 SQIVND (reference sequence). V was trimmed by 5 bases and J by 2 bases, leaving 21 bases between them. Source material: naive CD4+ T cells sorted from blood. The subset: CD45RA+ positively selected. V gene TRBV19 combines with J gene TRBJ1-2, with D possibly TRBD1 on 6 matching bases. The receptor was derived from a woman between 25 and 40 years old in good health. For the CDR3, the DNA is TGTGCCAGTAGTCACGCCCCCGGGGGGGGGCGCAACTATGGCTACACCTTC. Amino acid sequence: CASSHAPGGGRNYGYTF.